This is a list of T cell receptor beta chains from one sample in a study of blood T cell repertoires in COVID-19. Libraries were prepared by immunoSEQ multiplex PCR; TCRdb keeps only in-frame clonotypes and omits some of them. Among 110,000 to 150,000 clones listed, about 82% were seen once. The sample consisted of peripheral blood. The receptors were gathered from a woman between 55 and 75 years old with acute or convalescent COVID-19. CDR3s include the opening cysteine and the closing phenylalanine or tryptophan. Each record gives: V gene, J gene, clone size, D gene, CDR3 DNA, CDR3 protein. The D gene is left open where the match is weak. The size entry is marked missing in some rows and otherwise reads once, few, many or a size class.

TRBV11-2	TRBJ2-7	NA	TRBD1	TGTGCCAGCAGCTTAGCCCGACAGGGGCGGAGAGACGAGCAGTACTTC	CASSLARQGRRDEQYF
TRBV30	TRBJ1-6	NA	NA	TGTGCCTGGAGTGAGGACACCCATTCACCCCTCCACTTT	CAWSEDTHSPLHF
TRBV6-6	TRBJ2-5	NA	TRBD2	TGTGCCAGCAGTCCTAGGGGACTAGCGGGGGGGCTTGGCCAAGAGACCCAGTACTTC	CASSPRGLAGGLGQETQYF
TRBV6-1	TRBJ1-2	NA	TRBD1	TGTGCCAGCAGTGATCCTCGACAGGGGGCCTATGGCTACACCTTC	CASSDPRQGAYGYTF
TRBV6-5	TRBJ1-4	few	TRBD1	TGTGCCAGCAGTTCACGACAGGGAGGTGAAAAACTGTTTTTT	CASSSRQGGEKLFF
TRBV6-5	TRBJ2-5	NA	NA	TGTGCCAGCAAGGGAGGGGGTGTGAGAGAGACCCAGTACTTC	CASKGGGVRETQYF
TRBV5-6	TRBJ2-3	NA	NA	TGTGCCAGCTCGGACACTAGCACAGATACGCAGTATTTT	CASSDTSTDTQYF
TRBV27	TRBJ2-7	NA	TRBD2	TGTGCCAGCAGTATTAGCGGGGGCGAGCAGTACTTC	CASSISGGEQYF
TRBV4-1	TRBJ1-1	NA	NA	TGCGCCAGCAGCCGTCCAGGGTTCACTGAAGCTTTCTTT	CASSRPGFTEAFF
TRBV29-1	TRBJ2-7	NA	NA	TGCAGCGTCGGTCGATCAATGTCTGGCGAGCAGTACTTC	CSVGRSMSGEQYF
TRBV18	TRBJ2-7	NA	TRBD2	TGTGCCAGCTCACGATATAGCGGGGAGTCCTACGAGCAGTACTTC	CASSRYSGESYEQYF
TRBV4-1	TRBJ2-7	NA	TRBD1	TGCGCCAGCAGCCAAGACGGTGGAATGACAGGGTCCTACGAGCAGTACTTC	CASSQDGGMTGSYEQYF
TRBV2	TRBJ2-1	NA	TRBD1	TGTGCCAGCAGCTTAAGACAGGGGACGTACAATGAGCAGTTCTTC	CASSLRQGTYNEQFF
TRBV5-6	TRBJ1-1	NA	NA	TGTGCCAGCAGCGAAGTCCAGGGCAAAAGGGCTATGAACACTGAAGCTTTCTTT	CASSEVQGKRAMNTEAFF
TRBV19	TRBJ2-1	NA	TRBD2	TGTGCCAGTAGTATCGGGGGGGCAGATGAGCAGTTCTTC	CASSIGGADEQFF
TRBV6-2/TRBV6-3	TRBJ1-2	once	NA	TGTGCCAGCAGCCCACAGGGTATATTGGAGGGCTACACCTTC	CASSPQGILEGYTF
TRBV19	TRBJ2-7	NA	NA	TGTGCCAGTAACCCAACAGGATCTAGCTCCTACGAGCAGTACTTC	CASNPTGSSSYEQYF
TRBV5-5	TRBJ2-5	NA	TRBD1	TGTGCCAGCACCCATCCGGGACAGGCCACGGAGACCCAGTACTTC	CASTHPGQATETQYF
TRBV5-1	TRBJ1-5	NA	NA	TGCGCCAGCAGCTTGGACGGGGATAACAATCAGCCCCAGCATTTT	CASSLDGDNNQPQHF
TRBV5-1	TRBJ2-1	NA	TRBD2	TGCGCCAGCAGCGCCGGGACTAGCGGCTACAATGAGCAGTTCTTC	CASSAGTSGYNEQFF
TRBV11-2	TRBJ2-2	NA	TRBD2	TGTGCCAGCAGCCATGGACTAGCGGGGGGCACCGGGGAGCTGTTTTTT	CASSHGLAGGTGELFF
TRBV18	TRBJ1-4	NA	TRBD1	TGTGCCAGCTCACCTTACCCGGACAGGCCAAAGGAAAAACTGTTTTTT	CASSPYPDRPKEKLFF
TRBV11-3	TRBJ1-2	NA	TRBD1	TGTGCCAGCAGCTTACGTGGACAGGGCCCCCTCTTTAACTATGGCTACACCTTC	CASSLRGQGPLFNYGYTF
TRBV13	TRBJ2-3	once	TRBD2	TGTGCCAGCAGCCCCGGGAGACTAGCGGGGTACACAGATACGCAGTATTTT	CASSPGRLAGYTDTQYF
TRBV15	TRBJ1-3	NA	NA	TGTGCCACCAGCAGTAACTGGAACACCATATATTTT	CATSSNWNTIYF
TRBV10-3	TRBJ1-5	medium-sized	TRBD1	TGTGCCATCAGTGACGGGCGACAGGGGATTGAGCCCCAGCATTTT	CAISDGRQGIEPQHF
TRBV12-5	TRBJ2-2	NA	TRBD1	TGTGCTAGTGGTTTGGTACTGACAGGGGGAGGCACCGGGGAGCTGTTTTTT	CASGLVLTGGGTGELFF
TRBV3-1/TRBV3-2	TRBJ2-2	NA	TRBD2	TGTGCCAGCAGCCGTGGACTAGCGGGGGCCGGGGAGCTGTTTTTT	CASSRGLAGAGELFF
TRBV10-3	TRBJ1-2	NA	TRBD1	TGTGCCATCGGGGGGGAGACCGGGACAGGGGCCCGGAACTATGGCTACACCTTC	CAIGGETGTGARNYGYTF
TRBV19	TRBJ1-6	NA	NA	TGTGCCAGTAGTAGGGGGCTATCACCCCTCCACTTT	CASSRGLSPLHF
TRBV29-1	TRBJ2-3	NA	NA	TGCAGCGCTCTTGGGACACGGAGCACAGATACGCAGTATTTT	CSALGTRSTDTQYF
TRBV3-1/TRBV3-2	TRBJ2-3	NA	NA	TGTGCCAGCAGCCTAGGGAGCGGCCGGCTTGATACGCAGTATTTT	CASSLGSGRLDTQYF
TRBV29-1	TRBJ2-7	NA	TRBD1	TGCAGCGTTGCGGACAGGGCGGTCTCCTACGAGCAGTACTTC	CSVADRAVSYEQYF
TRBV11-3	TRBJ1-2	NA	NA	TGTGCCAGCAGCGCGATGTCCGGGGATGGCTACACCTTC	CASSAMSGDGYTF
TRBV6-5	TRBJ1-2	NA	TRBD1	TGTGCCAGCAGTACTGGGGACAGGGTCGATGGCTACACCTTC	CASSTGDRVDGYTF
TRBV6-4	TRBJ2-1	NA	TRBD1	TGTGCCAGCAGTACTGGACAGGGGCTAGGCAATGAGCAGTTCTTC	CASSTGQGLGNEQFF
TRBV19	TRBJ2-6	NA	NA	TGTGCCAGTAGTCCTTCGTCTGGGGCCAACGTCCTGACTTTC	CASSPSSGANVLTF
TRBV9	TRBJ2-7	NA	TRBD1	TGTGCCAGCAGCGTAGGCCAGGGGGCCTCCTACGAGCAGTACTTC	CASSVGQGASYEQYF
TRBV5-4	TRBJ1-6	NA	TRBD1	TGTGCCAGCAGCTTCAGGGGGTTCTATAATTCACCCCTCCACTTT	CASSFRGFYNSPLHF
TRBV28	TRBJ1-3	NA	NA	TGTGCCAGCAGTTTTGTCGGGGAGAACACCATATATTTT	CASSFVGENTIYF
TRBV11-3	TRBJ1-5	NA	NA	TGTGCCAGCAGCTTAGGAGGGGGAGACAATCAGCCCCAGCATTTT	CASSLGGGDNQPQHF
TRBV5-6	TRBJ1-5	NA	NA	TGTGCCAGCAGCTTGTACCAAGGGGCACCCAGCAATCAGCCCCAGCATTTT	CASSLYQGAPSNQPQHF
TRBV4-3	TRBJ2-7	NA	NA	TGCGCCAGCAGCCACACGTCAGGTTCCTACGAGCAGTACTTC	CASSHTSGSYEQYF
TRBV7-9	TRBJ1-1	few	TRBD1	TGTGCCAGCAGCTTAGAGGGGGCACTCACTGAAGCTTTCTTT	CASSLEGALTEAFF
TRBV19	TRBJ1-2	NA	TRBD1	TGTGCCAGTACCGGACAGGGAATCTATGGCTACACCTTC	CASTGQGIYGYTF
TRBV18	TRBJ1-2	NA	NA	TGTGCCAGCTCACCATTACGGTATGGCTACACCTTC	CASSPLRYGYTF
TRBV7-6	TRBJ2-2	few	TRBD1	TGTGCCAGCAGCCCCGAACAGGGGCGGTTCACCGGGGAGCTGTTTTTT	CASSPEQGRFTGELFF
TRBV7-2	TRBJ2-3	NA	TRBD2	TGTGCCAGCAGCTTTGTAGCGGGGGGAACAGATACGCAGTATTTT	CASSFVAGGTDTQYF
TRBV5-5	TRBJ1-5	NA	TRBD1	TGTGCCAGCAGGGCAGGGACAGGGAATCAGCCCCAGCATTTT	CASRAGTGNQPQHF
TRBV7-2	TRBJ2-7	NA	TRBD1	TGTGCCAGCAGCTTGAACAGGGGTCATCCCTACGAGCAGTACTTC	CASSLNRGHPYEQYF
TRBV7-9	TRBJ1-3	NA	NA	TGTGCCAGCAGCTCGGGGGGCCGGTCGGACACCATATATTTT	CASSSGGRSDTIYF